Presented here are 24 T cell receptor beta chains from one specimen sequenced in a study of persistence of HIV-infected CD4 T cells. These receptors are not linked to any known antigen. Stimulation used around 10 ug/mL lysate from CMV-infected fibroblasts. Memory cells lacking CD40L and CD69 with high CD45RO were sorted. This was the immunoSEQ version 4 assay in survey mode. Here immunoSEQ multiplex PCR was the method, and the copy in TCRdb shows in-frame clones only, minus some. The sample lists 37,000 or so clones, about 85% occurring once. Specimen: CD4+ T cells sorted from PBMCs after approximately 19-hour stimulation, collected from a patient who received antiretroviral therapy. These receptor sequences come from an adult man with HIV who was CMV-seropositive.

The chain uses TRBV5-6 and TRBJ1-1; no definite D call. The CDR3 extends over 15 amino acids. Trimming left V 2 bases short and J 4 bases short, with 15 bases between. Looked up from germline, CDR1 is SGHDT and CDR2 is YYEEEE. CDR3 sequence: CASSFRLTRGTEAFF. The CDR3, as DNA: TGTGCCAGCAGCTTCCGACTCACACGGGGCACTGAAGCTTTCTTT.

The chain uses TRBV27 and TRBJ1-4; D is possibly TRBD1 (5 bases). The ends were cut back, 4 bases at V and 7 bases at J, with 16 bases in the middle. The V gene's germline CDR1 is MNHEY and CDR2 SMNVEV (reference sequence). The CDR3 has 15 residues. The CDR3 DNA reads as TGTGCCAGCAGTTCTTTTGGGGCAGGGAGTGAAAAACTGTTTTTT. Translating it yields CASSSFGAGSEKLFF.

The chain carries TRBV28 and TRBJ1-2; the D gene is possibly TRBD1 (5 bases). V was clipped by 5 bases and J by 8 bases, with 12 bases between them. The CDR3 extends over 12 amino acids. Germline V gives CDR1 MDHEN, CDR2 SYDVKM. CDR3 in amino acids: CASSPGRGGYTF. The CDR3 DNA sequence: TGTGCCAGCAGTCCGGGACGGGGGGGCTACACCTTC.

This sequence joins TRBV5-1 and TRBJ1-2; TRBD1 aligns across 9 bases. Germline CDR1 reads SGHRS; CDR2 reads YFSETQ. This CDR3 region has 14 residues. The junction had 5 bases not matched to a gene; V was cut back by 0 bases and J by 8 bases. CDR3 sequence (DNA): TGCGCCAGCAGCTTGGAAGGACAGGGGACCGGCTACACCTTC. Translating gives CASSLEGQGTGYTF.

This clone appeared a few times. CDR3 region: CASRTGATNEKLFF. The CDR3 DNA sequence: TGCGCCAGTCGGACAGGGGCAACTAATGAAAAACTGTTTTTT. This chain connects TRBV5-1 to TRBJ1-4; TRBD1 matches 9 bases. The V segment lost 8 bases and the J segment 0 bases; nucleotides outside the gene matches: 2. Per the germline V gene, CDR1 is SGHRS and CDR2 is YFSETQ. The CDR3 contains 14 residues.

The chain combines TRBV28 with TRBJ2-7, with 9 bases that match TRBD2. V lost 3 bases to trimming and J lost 6 bases; unmatched junction nucleotides: 9. CDR1 MDHEN and CDR2 SYDVKM come from the germline V gene. This CDR3 has 15 residues. CDR3 in amino acids: CASSFQAGGPGEQYF. The CDR3 DNA reads TGTGCCAGCAGTTTTCAAGCGGGGGGACCGGGCGAGCAGTACTTC.

The rearrangement joins TRBV5-1 to TRBJ1-2; 10 bases match TRBD1. V shed 2 bases and J 4 bases; nucleotides not matched to a gene: 8. The germline V gene encodes CDR1 SGHRS and CDR2 YFSETQ. The CDR3 consists of 16 residues. CDR3 sequence: CASSFGTGDGAYGYTF. In DNA form, the CDR3 reads TGCGCCAGCAGCTTCGGGACAGGGGATGGGGCCTATGGCTACACCTTC.

This chain uses TRBV6-5 with TRBJ1-5; D perhaps matches TRBD1 (5 bases). Trimming removed 6 bases from V and 0 bases from J, with 12 bases in between. The CDR3 extends over 15 amino acids. The germline V gene has CDR1 MNHEY and CDR2 SVGAGI. The CDR3 DNA is TGTGCCAGCAGGATGGGGGTGAATAGCAATCAGCCCCAGCATTTT. This translates into CASRMGVNSNQPQHF.

This clone was counted a few times. The chain couples TRBV10-3 to TRBJ1-4, with 11 positions matching TRBD1. The length of the CDR3 is 15 residues. Trimming removed 3 bases from V and 6 bases from J; junction bases left unmatched: 3. Per the germline V gene, CDR1 is ENHRY and CDR2 is SYGVKD. The CDR3 reads CAISDGTGGHEKLFF. DNA of the CDR3: TGTGCCATCAGTGATGGGACAGGGGGACATGAAAAACTGTTTTTT.

This clone was seen only a few times. The rearrangement joins TRBV2 to TRBJ2-7, with TRBD2 as a possible D gene (6 bases). Trimming removed 6 bases from V and 3 bases from J, with 9 bases in between. The germline CDR1 and CDR2 sequences are SNHLY and FYNNEI. This CDR3 comprises 12 residues. CDR3 protein: CASSLTSYEQYF. The CDR3 region has the DNA TGTGCCAGCAGCTTGACTAGCTACGAGCAGTACTTC. Based on the CDR3 plus reference TRBV2 and TRBJ2-7, the full variable domain is EPEVTQTPSHQVTQMGQEVILRCVPISNHLYFYWYRQILGQKVEFLVSFYNNEISEKSEIFDDQFSVERPDGSNFTLKIRSTKLEDSAMYFCASSLTSYEQYFGPGTRLTVT.

The chain is built from TRBV29-1 and TRBJ1-2, with D possibly matching TRBD1 (5 bases). V lost 4 bases and J 4 bases, leaving 16 bases between the germline ends. Germline V gene data show CDR1 as SQVTM and CDR2 as ANQGSEA. The CDR3 length is 14 residues. CDR3 sequence reads: CSVAPAGNTYGYTF. Written as DNA, the CDR3 is TGCAGCGTTGCCCCCGCAGGGAACACCTATGGCTACACCTTC.

The genes are TRBV28 and TRBJ2-7; D is unresolved. V was clipped by 5 bases and J by 3 bases, with 5 bases between them. Germline CDR1 MDHEN, CDR2 SYDVKM. CDR3 length equals 11 residues. CDR3 nucleotides: TGTGCCAGCAGTATCAGCTACGAGCAGTACTTC. It is translated as CASSISYEQYF. Full variable domain (missing parts from reference TRBV28 and TRBJ2-7): DVKVTQSSRYLVKRTGEKVFLECVQDMDHENMFWYRQDPGLGLRLIYFSYDVKMKEKGDIPEGYSVSREKKERFSLILESASTNQTSMYLCASSISYEQYFGPGTRLTVT.

In its sample, this clone was seen once. The chain recombines TRBV19 with TRBJ2-2; 7 positions agree with TRBD1. V dropped 10 bases and J dropped 1; count of bases not matched to a gene: 6. This CDR3 is built from 14 residues. Germline V CDR1 and CDR2: LNHDA, SQIVND (reference sequence). The CDR3 region has the DNA TGTGCCACCCGGGGACAGAGGAACACCGGGGAGCTGTTTTTT. This translates into CATRGQRNTGELFF.

This clone has more than one count but fewer than ten. The chain has TRBV5-4 and TRBJ1-1, with unresolved D. This CDR3 is built from 14 residues. The V end was cut by 3 bases, the J end by 0 bases, with 9 bases between. Germline CDR1 SGHNT, CDR2 YYREEE (reference sequence). CDR3 amino acids: CASSSSRMNTEAFF. The CDR3 nucleotides are TGTGCCAGCAGCTCCTCGAGAATGAACACTGAAGCTTTCTTT.

The table lists this clone with a few counts. The V gene is TRBV6-5, the J gene TRBJ1-3; no clear D. The CDR3 sequence is 14 residues long. In germline, CDR1 is MNHEY, CDR2 SVGAGI. The germline V and J ends were trimmed by 6 bases and 0 bases, with 9 bases remaining between them. CDR3 region: CASRRDHSGNTIYF. CDR3 bases: TGTGCCAGCAGGCGGGATCACTCTGGAAACACCATATATTTT.

The chain recombines TRBV19 with TRBJ1-5, with 8 nucleotides matching TRBD1. This CDR3 contains 15 residues. Germline V gene sequence: CDR1 LNHDA, CDR2 SQIVND (reference sequence). The V segment lost 5 bases and the J segment 2 bases; nucleotides outside the gene matches: 5. This CDR3 reads CASSPQTGGNQPQHF. The CDR3 DNA reads as TGTGCCAGTAGTCCGCAGACAGGGGGCAATCAGCCCCAGCATTTT.

This clone was found once. The chain links TRBV2 to TRBJ2-1, with D perhaps assigned TRBD1 or TRBD2 (5 bases each). Germline CDR1 and CDR2: SNHLY and FYNNEI. Trimming removed 7 bases from V and 2 bases from J, with 12 bases in between. This CDR3 region has 14 residues. The CDR3 DNA sequence: TGTGCCAGCAATCCAGGGACGCCCTACAATGAGCAGTTCTTC. Encoded protein: CASNPGTPYNEQFF. The full variable domain, its missing parts supplied by reference TRBV2 and TRBJ2-1, is EPEVTQTPSHQVTQMGQEVILRCVPISNHLYFYWYRQILGQKVEFLVSFYNNEISEKSEIFDDQFSVERPDGSNFTLKIRSTKLEDSAMYFCASNPGTPYNEQFFGPGTRLTVL.

The V and J genes are TRBV24-1 and TRBJ1-2; D possibly corresponds to TRBD1 (5 bases). CDR1 and CDR2 (germline): KGHDR, SFDVKD. This CDR3 region has 13 residues. Trimming pared 4 bases from V and 8 bases from J, leaving 13 bases between. DNA of the CDR3: TGTGCCACCAGTGACCTGACAGAGTTCGGCTACACCTTC. It encodes CATSDLTEFGYTF.

V usage is TRBV6-5 and J usage is TRBJ2-7; D is perhaps TRBD1 (6 bases). Germline-derived CDR1 and CDR2 are MNHEY and SVGAGI. The CDR3 contains 15 residues. The V and J ends lost 6 bases and 3 bases respectively, with 18 bases between them. CDR3 residues: CASSPGTFTSYEQYF. CDR3 nucleotide sequence: TGTGCCAGCAGCCCCGGGACATTTACCAGCTACGAGCAGTACTTC.

The genes are TRBV13 and TRBJ2-6; a possible D gene is TRBD1 (6 bases). The CDR3 extends over 15 amino acids. CDR1 is PRHDT, CDR2 FYEKMQ, per germline (reference sequence). The V gene lost 6 bases and the J gene lost 2 bases, with 11 bases spanning the gap. CDR3 coding DNA: TGTGCCAGCAGTCCTACAGGGACTGGGGCCAACGTCCTGACTTTC. Its protein is CASSPTGTGANVLTF.

This sequence joins TRBV5-4 and TRBJ1-2; D perhaps matches TRBD1 (5 bases). The length of the CDR3 is 12 residues. The ends were cut back, 2 bases at V and 8 bases at J, with 10 bases in the middle. Germline CDR1 reads SGHNT; CDR2 reads YYREEE (reference sequence). DNA for the CDR3: TGTGCCAGCAGCTTTAGAGGGGTCGGCTACACCTTC. Translating gives CASSFRGVGYTF. Based on the CDR3 plus reference TRBV5-4 and TRBJ1-2, the full variable domain is ETGVTQSPTHLIKTRGQQVTLRCSSQSGHNTVSWYQQALGQGPQFIFQYYREEENGRGNFPPRFSGLQFPNYSSELNVNALELDDSALYLCASSFRGVGYTFGSGTRLTVV.

This clone showed up just a few times. V and J are TRBV9 and TRBJ1-3; D is undetermined. Looked up from germline, CDR1 is SGDLS and CDR2 is YYNGEE. V gave up 0 bases and J gave up 0 bases, with 10 bases separating them. This CDR3 region has 16 residues. CDR3 amino acids: CASSVVPTGSGNTIYF. DNA of the CDR3: TGTGCCAGCAGCGTAGTTCCTACGGGCTCTGGAAACACCATATATTTT.

This chain joins TRBV3-1 (or the pseudogene TRBV3-2) and TRBJ1-1; no clear D. The length of the CDR3 is 11 residues. Germline CDR1 is LGHDT and CDR2 is YNNKEL (reference sequence). V lost 0 bases to trimming and J lost 9 bases, with 5 bases between them. The CDR3 here is CASSQEGKAFF. CDR3 bases: TGTGCCAGCAGCCAAGAAGGGAAAGCTTTCTTT.

The chain carries TRBV6-5 and TRBJ2-7, with TRBD2 matching 7 bases. Germline values: CDR1 MNHEY, CDR2 SVGAGI. V shed 8 bases and J 2 bases; nucleotides not matched to a gene: 9. This CDR3 region has 14 residues. CDR3 DNA: TGTGCCAGCTTCACCCGGGACTACCCCTACGAGCAGTACTTC. Protein sequence: CASFTRDYPYEQYF.